This T cell receptor (beta chain) was recovered during a study of persistence of HIV-infected CD4 T cells. Trimming shortened V by 5 bases and J by 1 base, and 14 bases separated the two germline ends. The germline CDR1 and CDR2 sequences are SGHTA and FQGTGA. CDR3 length equals 15 residues. Overall study findings and caveats: TCR oligoclonality correlated with proviral oligoclonality in the same sorted populations.

Sequencing used immunoSEQ version 4 in survey mode. The method was immunoSEQ multiplex PCR; TCRdb's version includes in-frame clones alone and lacks a portion of them. The sample consists of 25,000 to 35,000 clones, more than 75% of them appearing once. Regarding this clone: The antigen is unknown.

Lysates of CMV-infected fibroblasts at 10 ug/mL stimulated these cells. CD40L/CD69 double-negative CD45RO-high memory CD4+ T cells were collected. Plasma HIV-1 RNA stayed below 50 copies/mL for at least 4 years. CD8+ T cells were removed from PBMCs prior to stimulation. Anti-CD28/CD49d costimulation, CD40-blocking antibody and enfuvirtide were given to CD8-depleted PBMCs for 15 to 20 hours. The chain recombines TRBV7-3 with TRBJ1-1; D gene uncertain. This specimen consisted of CD4+ T cells sorted from PBMCs after roughly 17-hour stimulation, obtained from a patient who received antiretroviral therapy. The sequence was collected from an adult man with HIV who was CMV-seropositive. CDR3 sequence reads: CASSASSVQNTEAFF. CDR3 coding DNA: TGTGCCAGCAGCGCTTCATCGGTCCAGAACACTGAAGCTTTCTTT.